These 2 T cell receptor beta chains were sequenced from one sample in a study of regulatory T cells in long-lasting Graves disease. Building the TCR beta libraries relied on iRepertoire HTBI primers, and CDR3 regions underwent Arm-PCR. TCRdb fed the multiplex PCR reads into MiXCR, producing one record per CDR3 protein. The sample has over 450,000 distinct CDR3 sequences; 20% to 25% are singletons. Time point of the sample: persistent/refractory GD, antithyroid drugs over 5 years with positive TRAb. PBMC RNA was the source of the TCR library. This sample comprised peripheral blood mononuclear cells (PBMCs), obtained when the disease was refractory, from a patient treated with antithyroid drugs. The receptors were sampled from a female donor with Graves disease.

The chain employs TRBV4-2 and TRBJ1-1; TRBD1 might be the D (5 bases). Germline CDR1 LGHNA, CDR2 YNFKEQ. The V gene lost 1 base and the J gene lost 3 bases, with 12 bases spanning the gap. This CDR3 is built from 15 residues. The CDR3 coding sequence is TGTGCCAGCAGCCAAGGGCAGGTGGGGGACACTGAAGCTTTCTTT. This sequence encodes CASSQGQVGDTEAFF.

The chain has TRBV10-3 and TRBJ1-1; D might be TRBD1 (6 bases). Trimming pared 5 bases from V and 0 bases from J, leaving 13 bases between. Germline values: CDR1 ENHRY, CDR2 SYGVKD. CDR3 length: 15 residues. The CDR3 nucleotides read TGTGCCATCAGTAACAGGGTCCGCATGAACACTGAAGCTTTCTTT. Translated: CAISNRVRMNTEAFF.